This is a list of T cell receptor beta chains from one sample in a study of cytomegalovirus exposure and HLA in healthy donors. The assay was immunoSEQ multiplex PCR, and TCRdb's table has in-frame clones only and misses some. The table counts roughly 200,000 clones; under 6.5% lies in the top ten. Sequencing was performed on PBMCs. The receptors originated from a man between 25 and 39 years old in good health and CMV-seronegative. CDR3s include the opening cysteine and the closing phenylalanine or tryptophan. Fields, in order: D gene, J gene, V gene, CDR3 protein, CDR3 DNA. The D gene is left open where the match is weak.

NA TRBJ2-1 TRBV30 CAWGGSANEQFF TGTGCCTGGGGGGGGTCGGCCAATGAGCAGTTCTTC
NA TRBJ2-6 TRBV7-9 CASSLGLLSSGANVLTF TGTGCCAGCAGCTTAGGACTGTTAAGCTCTGGGGCCAACGTCCTGACTTTC
NA TRBJ1-1 TRBV28 CTSSSLMEVGAFF TGTACCAGCAGTTCCCTGATGGAGGTAGGCGCTTTCTTT
NA TRBJ1-2 TRBV7-2 CASSLDPRENYGYTF TGTGCCAGCAGCTTAGACCCCCGGGAGAACTATGGCTACACCTTC
TRBD1 TRBJ1-2 TRBV5-4 CASSLGRLGQDREGYTF TGTGCCAGCAGCTTGGGTCGATTAGGACAGGACCGAGAGGGCTACACCTTC
NA TRBJ1-1 TRBV6-1 CAIRLSVNTEAFF TGTGCCATCCGCCTGTCGGTGAACACTGAAGCTTTCTTT
NA TRBJ1-1 TRBV28 CASNTAQGAQNTEAFF TGTGCCAGCAATACTGCCCAGGGCGCCCAGAACACTGAAGCTTTCTTT
NA TRBJ2-7 TRBV30 CAWSVMAPHGEQYF TGTGCCTGGAGTGTAATGGCCCCCCATGGCGAGCAGTACTTC
TRBD1 TRBJ1-2 TRBV11-2 CASSFVRDRGTGYTF TGTGCCAGCAGCTTCGTCCGGGACAGGGGGACTGGCTACACCTTC
NA TRBJ1-2 TRBV5-1 CASSSLQGNYGYTF TGCGCCAGCAGCTCCCTCCAGGGGAACTATGGCTACACCTTC
TRBD2 TRBJ2-2 TRBV29-1 CSVDLRGTSGTGELFF TGCAGCGTTGACTTACGAGGGACTAGCGGTACCGGGGAGCTGTTTTTT
NA TRBJ1-5 TRBV27 CASSFFNQPQHF TGTGCCAGCAGTTTCTTCAATCAGCCCCAGCATTTT
TRBD1 TRBJ1-3 TRBV7-2 CASSPRGPSGNTIYF TGTGCCAGCAGCCCCAGGGGGCCCTCTGGAAACACCATATATTTT
NA TRBJ1-2 TRBV5-4 CASSFQLANYGYTF TGTGCCAGCAGCTTTCAGCTAGCTAACTATGGCTACACCTTC
TRBD2 TRBJ2-7 TRBV10-1 CASSAAGESYEQYF TGCGCCAGCAGTGCTGCGGGGGAGTCCTACGAGCAGTACTTC
TRBD1 TRBJ2-5 TRBV7-6 CASSGTGGIETQYF TGTGCCAGCAGCGGGACAGGGGGAATTGAGACCCAGTACTTC
TRBD2 TRBJ2-3 TRBV4-3 CASSQGLAGGSRTDTQYF TGCGCCAGCAGCCAAGGACTAGCGGGGGGGAGTCGCACAGATACGCAGTATTTT
NA TRBJ2-6 TRBV19 CASSIGGIGANVLTF TGTGCCAGTAGTATAGGGGGCATTGGGGCCAACGTCCTGACTTTC
TRBD2 TRBJ2-7 TRBV27 CASTPPGLAGVQYF TGTGCCAGCACCCCGCCGGGACTAGCGGGAGTGCAGTACTTC
TRBD1 TRBJ2-4 TRBV7-9 CASSPEGAGALLAKNIQYF TGTGCCAGCAGCCCAGAGGGGGCCGGGGCACTATTAGCCAAAAACATTCAGTACTTC
NA TRBJ1-2 TRBV9 CASSSPDRNYGYTF TGTGCCAGCAGCTCACCAGACAGGAACTATGGCTACACCTTC
TRBD2 TRBJ2-5 TRBV29-1 CSVVGGEQTQYF TGCAGCGTTGTGGGGGGGGAGCAGACCCAGTACTTC
NA TRBJ2-7 TRBV6-5 CASSYAQGGGYEQYF TGTGCCAGCAGTTACGCACAGGGAGGGGGCTACGAGCAGTACTTC
NA TRBJ1-5 TRBV11-2 CASSFQSEGGQPQHF TGTGCCAGCAGCTTTCAATCGGAGGGAGGGCAGCCCCAGCATTTT
NA TRBJ2-2 TRBV5-1 CASSGQISNTGELFF TGCGCCAGCAGTGGACAGATCTCGAACACCGGGGAGCTGTTTTTT
NA TRBJ1-2 TRBV7-2 CASSFPGARYGYTF TGTGCCAGCAGCTTTCCGGGAGCTCGCTATGGCTACACCTTC
NA TRBJ1-4 TRBV19 CASSIGGRPRPEKLFF TGTGCCAGTAGTATAGGGGGCAGGCCCCGTCCTGAAAAACTGTTTTTT
NA TRBJ1-4 TRBV21-1 CASSKEAGDEKLFF TGTGCCAGCAGCAAAGAGGCAGGGGATGAAAAACTGTTTTTT